This TCR beta chain came from a study of T cell repertoires in cytomegalovirus infection. On the study more broadly: Newly reported HLA-C-restricted and thoroughly characterized HLA-B-restricted CMV epitopes were employed. Both CMV infection and a matching HLA type were indicated by public TCR beta signatures.

On this clonotype: What it binds is unknown.

TCRdb reanalysed the reads using MiXCR and keeps one entry per CDR3 protein. The table records 300,000 to 400,000 distinct CDR3 sequences, 29% of them present only once. Points from the study as a whole: CMV-specific HLA-C-restricted TCR beta clonotypes dominated the ex vivo response.

The germline V gene encodes CDR1 SEHNR and CDR2 FQNEAQ (reference sequence). Germline trimming cut 3 bases from V and 3 bases from J; bases unmatched to any gene: 3. The CDR3 contains 15 residues. The rearrangement links TRBV7-9 to TRBJ2-1, with 9 bases that match TRBD2. Sequencing used cultured PBMCs, obtained from culture after CMV antigen stimulation. This receptor was taken from a human donor in good health (CMV status not recorded). Some clones in this sample may be carry-over from other donors' samples. Written as DNA, the CDR3 is TGTGCCAGCAGCTTGACTAGCGGCGACTACAATGAGCAGTTCTTC. It yields the protein CASSLTSGDYNEQFF.